Sequencing of this T cell receptor (beta chain) was carried out in a study of PD-1 blockade in classical Hodgkin lymphoma. Study-wide results and limits: Nivolumab starters within 1 year of ASCT were excluded. Patients newly diagnosed and complete responders had comparable baseline diversity. The causes of the repertoire differences, possibly disease activity or prior therapy, remain undefined. Newly diagnosed patients were reported to start with lower TCR diversity than healthy donors.

Relapse after autologous stem cell transplantation occurred in every patient, and brentuximab vedotin exposure varied. Method: immunoSEQ multiplex PCR; TCRdb's copy keeps in-frame clones and lacks some. The top ten clones hold approximately 2.4% of a sample with under 95,000 clones, nearly 95% of them seen once. This clone appeared once. Its cognate antigen is unknown. V gave up 8 bases and J gave up 6 bases; unmatched junction bases: 1. CDR3 length: 12 residues. Germline V gene data show CDR1 as MNHNS and CDR2 as SASEGT. The V gene is TRBV6-1, the J gene TRBJ1-5, with 10 nucleotides matching TRBD1. Material: peripheral blood mononuclear cells (PBMCs), obtained before the second cycle of nivolumab. This sequence originates from a human donor with classical Hodgkin lymphoma. CDR3 residues: CASGTGVQPQHF. The DNA of the CDR3 is TGTGCCAGCGGGACAGGGGTTCAGCCCCAGCATTTT.